This T cell receptor (beta chain) was sequenced in a study of control samples from healthy donors and cancer patients. In this sample, this clone turned up a few times. Trimming took 4 bases from V and 4 from J, leaving 8 bases between them. The CDR3 length is 12 residues. Germline V gene lookup returns CDR1 KGHSH and CDR2 LQKENI. TCRdb's copy holds only in-frame clones and misses some; the assay was immunoSEQ multiplex PCR. The sample includes approximately 68,000 clones, 83% of them seen just once. Sample: blood. This chain joins TRBV18 and TRBJ2-7, with D perhaps matching TRBD2 (6 bases). This TCR was recovered from a man aged 55 to 70 in good health. In nucleotides, the CDR3 is TGTGCCAGCTCACTGGAGGGGTACGAGCAGTACTTC. Translation gives CASSLEGYEQYF.